The T cell receptor beta chain under discussion was sequenced for a study of T cells in Graves' hyperthyroidism and ophthalmopathy. Study information: Peripheral blood samples were taken at initial diagnosis, prior to any treatment.

In this sample, this clonotype turned up many times. TCR beta CDR3 sequences were amplified from RNA transcripts. HTBI primers were used for first-round RT-PCR of the TCR CDR3. MiXCR was run by TCRdb on the multiplex PCR reads, yielding one entry per CDR3 protein. The sample shows about 640,000 distinct CDR3 sequences, about 14% of them seen only once. This CDR3 comprises 17 residues. With 3 bases removed from V and 7 bases from J, the gap between germline ends came to 23 bases. CDR1 is SGDLS, CDR2 YYNGEE, per germline. Among ophthalmopathy patients, the Clinical Activity Score reached at least 3, the NOSPECS grade reached at least 4, and duration remained under 3 months. The study left out patients who had uncontrolled infection, other autoimmune disease, pregnancy or lactation.

The TCR originated in a woman in her 50s with Graves' ophthalmopathy. The rearrangement joins TRBV9 to TRBJ2-1, with D possibly TRBD1 on 6 matching bases. The sample consisted of blood. In DNA, the CDR3 is TGTGCCAGCAGCGCAAACGCAGGGGCCCAAACCCTAAATGAGCAGTTCTTC. Residues: CASSANAGAQTLNEQFF.